The next 22 T cell receptor beta chains were all read from a single sample in a study of shared clonotypes between healthy human individuals. Clones were read by immunoSEQ multiplex PCR, and TCRdb kept only the in-frame ones, dropping some. The sample consists of roughly 1.5 million clones, 95% to 99% of them appearing once. The specimen was naive CD4+ T cells sorted from blood. The subset: CD45RA+ positively selected. Source of these receptors: a man aged 30 to 45 in good health.

This chain connects TRBV5-1 to TRBJ2-1, with TRBD1 as a possible D gene (5 bases). There are 14 residues in the CDR3. V was trimmed by 4 bases and J by 5 bases, leaving 13 bases between them. Germline lookup yields CDR1 SGHRS and CDR2 YFSETQ. The CDR3 DNA sequence: TGCGCCAGCAGCAGGGCGACAGAGGACAATGAGCAGTTCTTC. It encodes CASSRATEDNEQFF.

V usage is TRBV28 and J usage is TRBJ2-7, with 9 bases matching TRBD2. Germline V gene lookup returns CDR1 MDHEN and CDR2 SYDVKM. The V gene end was trimmed by 7 bases and the J gene end by 5 bases; junction bases not matched to a gene: 6. This CDR3 is 13 amino acids long. In DNA, the CDR3 is TGTGCCAGCAATCGCGGGAGGGCGGACGAGCAGTACTTC. Its translation: CASNRGRADEQYF.

This sequence joins TRBV4-1 and TRBJ1-3; TRBD1 might be the D (6 bases). Between the trimmed V and J ends, which lost 1 base and 4 bases, there was a span of 11 bases. Germline loops: CDR1 MGHRA, CDR2 YSYEKL. The CDR3 is 15 residues long. For the CDR3, the DNA is TGCGCCAGCAGCCAAGTGGCAGGGGTCGGAAACACCATATATTTT. Translating gives CASSQVAGVGNTIYF.

J is TRBJ2-1 and V is TRBV5-1; 7 positions match TRBD2. The CDR3 loop spans 17 amino acids. The V gene's germline CDR1 is SGHRS and CDR2 YFSETQ. Trimming cost V 3 bases and J 0 bases; bases outside gene matches: 9. This CDR3 reads CASSSDQAGSSYNEQFF. The CDR3 DNA reads as TGCGCCAGCAGCTCCGACCAAGCGGGGAGCTCCTACAATGAGCAGTTCTTC. The whole variable domain, filled in from reference TRBV5-1 and TRBJ2-1, reads KAGVTQTPRYLIKTRGQQVTLSCSPISGHRSVSWYQQTPGQGLQFLFEYFSETQRNKGNFPGRFSGRQFSNSRSEMNVSTLELGDSALYLCASSSDQAGSSYNEQFFGPGTRLTVL.

The CDR3 nucleotides read TGTGCCAGCATCCGGACAGGGCGAACCTACGAGCAGTACTTC. Its translation is CASIRTGRTYEQYF. The chain has TRBV28 and TRBJ2-7, with TRBD1 identical over 8 bases. This CDR3 spans 14 amino acids. CDR1 MDHEN and CDR2 SYDVKM come from the germline V gene. V shed 7 bases and J 2 bases; nucleotides not matched to a gene: 7. The variable domain in full, with the rest retrieved from reference TRBV28 and TRBJ2-7, is DVKVTQSSRYLVKRTGEKVFLECVQDMDHENMFWYRQDPGLGLRLIYFSYDVKMKEKGDIPEGYSVSREKKERFSLILESASTNQTSMYLCASIRTGRTYEQYFGPGTRLTVT.

This chain uses TRBV29-1 with TRBJ2-7, with D tentatively TRBD2 (5 bases). CDR1 SQVTM and CDR2 ANQGSEA come from the germline V gene. V was trimmed by 4 bases and J by 5 bases, leaving 12 bases between them. This CDR3 contains 12 residues. Written as DNA, the CDR3 is TGCAGCGTTGCTACAAGCGGAGACGAGCAGTACTTC. This gives the protein CSVATSGDEQYF.

V is TRBV5-8 and J is TRBJ2-5, with D unclear. CDR1 is SGHTS and CDR2 is YDEGEE in the germline V gene. V lost 2 bases, J lost 2 bases, and 10 bases lay in between. The length of the CDR3 is 14 residues. This CDR3 is CASSFGRLQETQYF. As DNA, the CDR3 is TGTGCCAGCAGCTTTGGCAGACTTCAAGAGACCCAGTACTTC.

This chain connects TRBV2 to TRBJ2-1; 12 positions match TRBD2. Germline CDR1 SNHLY, CDR2 FYNNEI. V was clipped by 8 bases and J by 9 bases; unmatched bases: 8. The CDR3 contains 14 residues. CDR3 loop: CASLTSGSLIEQFF. The DNA for the CDR3 is TGTGCCAGCCTGACTAGCGGGAGTCTCATTGAGCAGTTCTTC.

The chain joins TRBV7-3 to TRBJ2-1, with TRBD1 matching 8 bases. CDR3 size: 16 residues. V was pared by 4 bases and J by 4 bases, with 9 bases of the junction left unmatched. Germline-derived CDR1 and CDR2 are SGHTA and FQGTGA. The DNA for the CDR3 is TGTGCCAGCAGCTCCTCCCGGACAGGGCGTTACAATGAGCAGTTCTTC. Its protein product is CASSSSRTGRYNEQFF.

This clone was seen only once. This chain uses TRBV7-9 with TRBJ1-1, with D uncertain. With 3 bases removed from V and 10 bases from J, the gap between germline ends came to 18 bases. Germline CDR1 is SEHNR and CDR2 is FQNEAQ (reference sequence). The length of the CDR3 is 14 residues. CDR3 protein: CASSFAGSGNGAFF. Here the CDR3 DNA reads TGTGCCAGCAGCTTTGCAGGAAGCGGCAACGGAGCTTTCTTT.

This sequence joins TRBV27 and TRBJ1-2; 11 nucleotides align to TRBD1. The CDR3 is made up of 18 amino acids. J lost 3 bases, V lost 0 bases, and 9 bases had no gene match. From germline, CDR1 is MNHEY and CDR2 SMNVEV (reference sequence). The CDR3 coding sequence is TGTGCCAGCAGTTTATCGTTTGGACAGGGGGCCCTGGACTATGGCTACACCTTC. This sequence encodes CASSLSFGQGALDYGYTF.

The chain combines TRBV9 with TRBJ2-2, with TRBD1 matching over 8 bases. Germline assignment: CDR1 SGDLS and CDR2 YYNGEE. The J segment lost 5 bases and the V segment lost 4 bases, leaving 7 bases of the junction unmatched. The CDR3 sequence is 15 residues long. As DNA, the CDR3 is TGTGCCAGCAGCCGGACAGGGCTAAAGACCGGGGAGCTGTTTTTT. This translates into CASSRTGLKTGELFF.

This clone appeared a single time. DNA of the CDR3: TGTGCCACCAGCAGAGATTTTCGGGAAAAACTGTTTTTT. It is translated as CATSRDFREKLFF. The genes are TRBV15 and TRBJ1-4; D remains ambiguous. Trimming took 0 bases from V and 8 from J, leaving 7 bases between them. This CDR3 has 13 residues. CDR1 is LNHNV and CDR2 is YYDKDF in the germline V gene (reference sequence).

This rearrangement joins TRBV2 to TRBJ2-1, with a tentative D call TRBD2 (6 bases). Germline V gene lookup returns CDR1 SNHLY and CDR2 FYNNEI. The CDR3 is made up of 18 amino acids. V dropped 7 bases and J dropped 0 bases, with 22 bases sitting between them. In nucleotides, the CDR3 is TGTGCCAGCACAGTTGACCAGGGACTCCTCAGCTCCTACAATGAGCAGTTCTTC. Residues: CASTVDQGLLSSYNEQFF.

The chain has TRBV7-9 and TRBJ1-4, with D unclear. The V end lost 1 base, the J end lost 10 bases, and 16 bases lay between the germline ends. This CDR3 is built from 15 residues. CDR1 is SEHNR, CDR2 FQNEAQ, per germline (reference sequence). In nucleotides, the CDR3 is TGTGCCAGCAGCTTAGGAGGCCTTAGCTTCGGAAAACTGTTTTTT. Its protein is CASSLGGLSFGKLFF.

As for this clone: Other nucleotide sequences in the sample specify the same CDR3. The chain has TRBV5-6 and TRBJ2-7, with 9 bases that match TRBD1. Germline assignment: CDR1 SGHDT and CDR2 YYEEEE. This CDR3 spans 15 amino acids. Trimming at V came to 1 base and at J to 0 bases, leaving 2 bases not matched to a gene. CDR3 amino acids: CASSLRDRVSYEQYF. The DNA of the CDR3 is TGTGCCAGCAGCTTGAGGGACAGGGTCTCCTACGAGCAGTACTTC.

The count of this clone is one. V and J are TRBV29-1 and TRBJ2-1; D is uncertain. The CDR3 loop spans 11 amino acids. V was cut by 6 bases and J by 6 bases, with 9 bases left in between. Germline CDR1 is SQVTM and CDR2 is ANQGSEA. CDR3 in amino acids: CSVRRSNEQFF. The CDR3, as DNA: TGCAGCGTCCGCCGGAGCAATGAGCAGTTCTTC.

This clone was counted only a few times. The gene calls are TRBV7-9 and TRBJ1-5, with D perhaps TRBD1 (5 bases). Germline CDR1 reads SEHNR; CDR2 reads FQNEAQ (reference sequence). Trimming took 5 bases from V and 4 from J, leaving 9 bases between them. This CDR3 spans 13 amino acids. In DNA, the CDR3 is TGTGCCAGCAGCATACAGGAAAATCAGCCCCAGCATTTT. Residues: CASSIQENQPQHF.

The chain recombines TRBV4-1 with TRBJ2-7; TRBD1 matches at 10 bases. Looked up from germline, CDR1 is MGHRA and CDR2 is YSYEKL. CDR3 size: 17 residues. V was pared by 5 bases and J by 3 bases, with 13 bases of the junction left unmatched. CDR3 residues: CASSALLGTGAHYEQYF. As DNA, the CDR3 is TGCGCCAGCAGCGCCCTCCTAGGGACAGGGGCCCACTACGAGCAGTACTTC.

J is TRBJ2-7 and V is TRBV6-1; D tentatively reads TRBD1 or TRBD2 (5 bases each). The germline V gene encodes CDR1 MNHNS and CDR2 SASEGT. This CDR3 is built from 16 residues. V was pared by 0 bases and J by 3 bases, with 15 bases between. Written as DNA, the CDR3 is TGTGCCAGCAGTGAAGCCAGGGACGTTCTCAACTACGAGCAGTACTTC. This gives the protein CASSEARDVLNYEQYF.

The chain employs TRBV28 and TRBJ2-5; the match to TRBD1 covers 7 bases. There are 12 residues in the CDR3. Per germline, CDR1 MDHEN and CDR2 SYDVKM. V shed 7 bases and J 2 bases; nucleotides not matched to a gene: 1. CDR3 protein: CASTDRQETQYF. The CDR3 coding sequence is TGTGCCAGCACGGACAGGCAAGAGACCCAGTACTTC.

This CDR3 is CASRTTGLYNYGYTF. DNA of the CDR3: TGTGCCAGCCGAACGACAGGCCTATATAACTATGGCTACACCTTC. This chain links TRBV6-6 with TRBJ1-2; TRBD1 might be the D (6 bases). Germline-derived CDR1 and CDR2 are MNHNY and SVGAGI (reference sequence). The CDR3 consists of 15 residues. V was shortened by 8 bases and J by 1 base, with 17 bases between the two germline ends.